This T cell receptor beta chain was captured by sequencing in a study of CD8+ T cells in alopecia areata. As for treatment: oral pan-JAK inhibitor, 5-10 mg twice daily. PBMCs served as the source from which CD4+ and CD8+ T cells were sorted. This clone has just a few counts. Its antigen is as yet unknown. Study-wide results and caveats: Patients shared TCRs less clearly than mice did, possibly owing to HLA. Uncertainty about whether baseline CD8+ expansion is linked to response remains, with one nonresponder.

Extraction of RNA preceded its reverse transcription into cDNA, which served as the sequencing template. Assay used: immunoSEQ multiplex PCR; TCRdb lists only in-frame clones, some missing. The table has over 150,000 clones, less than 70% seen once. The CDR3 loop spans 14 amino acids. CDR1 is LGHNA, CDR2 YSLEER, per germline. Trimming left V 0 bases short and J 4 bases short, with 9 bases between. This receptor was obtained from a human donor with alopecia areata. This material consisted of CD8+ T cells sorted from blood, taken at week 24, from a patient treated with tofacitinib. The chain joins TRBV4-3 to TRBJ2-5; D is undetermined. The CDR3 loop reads CASSQDPARETQYF. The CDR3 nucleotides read TGCGCCAGCAGCCAAGATCCTGCGAGAGAGACCCAGTACTTC.